One and the same sample provided the 6 T cell receptor beta chains below, sequenced in a study of Ad26.COV2.S vaccination and SARS-CoV-2 variants. Produced via immunoSEQ multiplex PCR; TCRdb's table is partial and in-frame only. Among 350,000 to 500,000 clones listed, roughly 87% were seen once. The treatment denotes: around 19 received Ad26.COV2.S at low or high dose, single or two shots; 5 received placebo; per-sample allocation not given. Day 63 after the first injection of vaccine or placebo was the sampling time. This sample comprised peripheral blood, obtained in a trial of Ad26.COV2.S vaccine versus placebo. These receptors were obtained from a person between 18 and 60 years old who received the Ad26.COV2.S COVID-19 vaccine or a placebo.

About this clone itself: Additional DNA sequences in this sample encode the identical CDR3. The CDR3 loop is CASSDSGLQETQYF. The CDR3 bases are TGTGCCAGCAGCGATAGCGGTCTCCAAGAGACCCAGTACTTC. The chain is built from TRBV2 and TRBJ2-5; possibly TRBD2 for D (6 bases). The CDR3 consists of 14 residues. From germline, CDR1 is SNHLY and CDR2 FYNNEI. The V end lost 6 bases, the J end lost 1 base, and 12 bases lay between the germline ends.

V is TRBV5-1 and J is TRBJ2-4; D gene unclear. Germline V gene lookup returns CDR1 SGHRS and CDR2 YFSETQ. Trimming took 4 bases from V and 1 from J, leaving 15 bases between them. The CDR3 runs 16 residues. CDR3 DNA: TGCGCCAGCAGCCCGGCTGGTGGGGTGGCCAAAAACATTCAGTACTTC. It yields the protein CASSPAGGVAKNIQYF.

The chain combines TRBV24-1 with TRBJ2-7; unclear D gene. The V and J ends lost 3 bases and 6 bases respectively, with 8 bases between them. The CDR3 consists of 12 residues. The V gene's germline CDR1 is KGHDR and CDR2 SFDVKD. The CDR3 region is CATSDRLGEQYF. The CDR3 nucleotides are TGTGCCACCAGTGATAGGCTCGGCGAGCAGTACTTC.

The V call is TRBV7-9, the J call TRBJ1-2, with 12 bases lining up with TRBD1. The trim removed 3 bases at V and 7 bases at J, leaving 9 bases unmatched. CDR1 SEHNR and CDR2 FQNEAQ come from the germline V gene (reference sequence). This CDR3 contains 16 residues. CDR3 sequence reads: CASSFPAGTGGFGYTF. The CDR3, as DNA: TGTGCCAGCAGCTTCCCAGCCGGGACAGGGGGCTTTGGCTACACCTTC.

The genes are TRBV9 and TRBJ2-2; 9 nucleotides line up with TRBD2. CDR3 length equals 18 residues. Germline V gene lookup returns CDR1 SGDLS and CDR2 YYNGEE. J gave up 3 bases and V 4 bases, and 13 bases lay outside the gene matches. DNA of the CDR3: TGTGCCAGCAGCTCCCAGGGGCGGGGGGGCCCGTACACCGGGGAGCTGTTTTTT. Residues: CASSSQGRGGPYTGELFF.

The chain couples TRBV10-3 to TRBJ2-3, with D perhaps assigned TRBD1 or TRBD2 (6 bases each). Trimming removed 0 bases at V and 3 bases at J, with 16 bases between. The V gene's germline CDR1 is ENHRY and CDR2 SYGVKD. The CDR3 runs 17 residues. CDR3: CAISESRHRAGTDTQYF. CDR3 sequence (DNA): TGTGCCATCAGTGAGTCGAGGCACAGGGCGGGGACAGATACGCAGTATTTT.